This note documents a single TCR beta chain sequence. Its antigen is unknown. The CDR3 has 14 amino acids. The junction had 6 bases not matched to a gene; V was cut back by 5 bases and J by 6 bases. Germline V gene data show CDR1 as MGHDK and CDR2 as SYGVNS. Use of 60 Vbeta and 13 Jbeta primers characterized the PCR. Profiled with immunoSEQ multiplex PCR; TCRdb holds only in-frame clones, not every one. This table has some 140,000 clones, 74% appearing once. Each donor's status was that of a healthy bone marrow donor. The donors, nominally healthy at sampling, likely had unrecorded immune exposures. The data are from a study of cytomegalovirus exposure and HLA in healthy donors. Study conclusions and caveats: A missense variant in DCLRE1C was later tied to TCR beta V- and J-gene trimming. What TCR beta sequences reportedly achieved was accurate prediction of HLA-A and HLA-B alleles in most subjects.

The sequenced sample was PBMCs. The chain carries TRBV25-1 and TRBJ2-2; 7 bases map to TRBD2. The TCR was taken from a man aged 25-45 years in good health and CMV-seronegative. DNA of the CDR3: TGTGCCAGCAGTTGGGGCGGGGGTTCCGGGGAGCTGTTTTTT. As protein: CASSWGGGSGELFF.